Following are 14 T cell receptor beta chains from one sample sequenced in a study of cytomegalovirus exposure and HLA in healthy donors. PCR was performed using 60 Vbeta and 13 Jbeta primers. TCRdb's table, derived via immunoSEQ multiplex PCR, lists solely in-frame clones and lacks some. The sample yields about 55,000 clones, more than 75% seen once. The sample taken for sequencing was PBMCs. The source of these receptors is a female donor in good health and CMV-seronegative.

The chain is built from TRBV13 and TRBJ2-1; TRBD2 might be the D (5 bases). The CDR3 is 14 residues long. V lost 2 bases and J lost 5, with 10 bases in between. CDR1 and CDR2 (germline): PRHDT, FYEKMQ (reference sequence). CDR3 DNA: TGTGCCAGCAGCTTACGGCTAGCCGACAATGAGCAGTTCTTC. This encodes CASSLRLADNEQFF.

This chain connects TRBV15 to TRBJ2-1; 14 bases line up with TRBD2. This CDR3 contains 16 residues. V was pared by 3 bases and J by 2 bases, with 0 bases of the junction left unmatched. Per the germline V gene, CDR1 is LNHNV and CDR2 is YYDKDF (reference sequence). The CDR3 loop is CATSRGLAGAYNEQFF. The CDR3 nucleotides are TGTGCCACCAGCAGGGGACTAGCGGGGGCCTACAATGAGCAGTTCTTC.

This rearrangement joins TRBV19 to TRBJ1-4, with 10 bases lining up with TRBD1. V shed 3 bases and J 5 bases; nucleotides not matched to a gene: 6. Germline lookup yields CDR1 LNHDA and CDR2 SQIVND (reference sequence). This CDR3 contains 16 residues. CDR3 DNA sequence: TGTGCCAGTAGTATTTTTATGGACAGGGGGAATGAAAAACTGTTTTTT. Its translation: CASSIFMDRGNEKLFF.

The CDR3 DNA reads TGTGCCAGCAGGAGACAGGGGGCTGCTAATGAAAAACTGTTTTTT. This encodes CASRRQGAANEKLFF. The chain recombines TRBV2 with TRBJ1-4; 10 bases align to TRBD1. This CDR3 has 15 residues. The germline gives CDR1 SNHLY, CDR2 FYNNEI. V shed 6 bases and J 3 bases; nucleotides not matched to a gene: 4.

Notes on this clone: Germline is not matched at one junction end, which may reflect a read error. The V call is TRBV7-9, the J call TRBJ1-4; no clear D. CDR1 and CDR2 from the germline V gene are SEHNR and FQNEAQ (reference sequence). The CDR3 has 16 residues. The DNA for the CDR3 is TGTTCCAGCACCTCGGGAGACCGAAGGGATGGTGAAAAACTGTTTTTT. This codes for CSSTSGDRRDGEKLFF. The complete variable domain, with remaining parts taken from reference TRBV7-9 and TRBJ1-4, reads DTGVSQNPRHKITKRGQNVTFRCDPISEHNRLYWYRQTLGQGPEFLTYFQNEAQLEKSRLLSDRFSAERPKGSFSTLEIQRTEQGDSAMYLCSSTSGDRRDGEKLFFGSGTQLSVL.

The V call is TRBV10-3, the J call TRBJ2-5; a possible D gene is TRBD1 (6 bases). The CDR3 totals 13 residues. The germline V gene encodes CDR1 ENHRY and CDR2 SYGVKD. Between the trimmed V and J ends, which lost 2 bases and 9 bases, there was a span of 13 bases. DNA for the CDR3: TGTGCCATCAGTGAGCTGGGGGCCCCGGCCCAGTACTTC. As protein: CAISELGAPAQYF.

CDR3: CASRPSDRAYEQYF. The CDR3 region has the DNA TGTGCCAGCAGGCCTTCGGACAGGGCCTACGAGCAGTACTTC. The rearrangement joins TRBV27 to TRBJ2-7; 8 bases agree with TRBD1. The CDR3 has 14 amino acids. Looked up from germline, CDR1 is MNHEY and CDR2 is SMNVEV (reference sequence). J was trimmed by 2 bases and V by 6 bases; bases with no gene match: 6.

This clone appeared a few times. This chain connects TRBV2 to TRBJ1-2, with D perhaps matching TRBD1 (5 bases). Germline lookup yields CDR1 SNHLY and CDR2 FYNNEI. The CDR3 spans 14 residues. Deletions cut 9 bases from V and 4 bases from J, with 18 bases between. CDR3 protein: CASLQEGKGYGYTF. CDR3 DNA: TGTGCCAGTCTCCAGGAGGGGAAGGGCTATGGCTACACCTTC.

The chain uses TRBV7-2 and TRBJ2-1; 7 nucleotides match TRBD2. The CDR3 sequence is 15 residues long. V trimming: 5 bases; J trimming: 0 bases; junction bases outside the gene matches: 4. The germline CDR1 and CDR2 sequences are SGHTA and FQGNSA. The CDR3 protein is CASSRGGSSYNEQFF. The CDR3 nucleotides are TGTGCCAGCAGCCGGGGCGGGAGCTCCTACAATGAGCAGTTCTTC.

CDR3 sequence reads: CASSPQRLHNEQFF. CDR3 nucleotides: TGTGCCAGCAGTCCCCAGCGACTCCACAATGAGCAGTTCTTC. This rearrangement joins TRBV27 to TRBJ2-1; no reliable D call. In germline, CDR1 is MNHEY, CDR2 SMNVEV (reference sequence). V gave up 5 bases and J gave up 5 bases, with 13 bases separating them. The CDR3 runs to 14 residues.

The chain has TRBV13 and TRBJ2-1, with D possibly TRBD2 on 5 matching bases. This CDR3 region has 13 residues. The V end was cut by 0 bases, the J end by 5 bases, with 5 bases between. CDR1 and CDR2 from the germline V gene are PRHDT and FYEKMQ (reference sequence). The CDR3 sequence: CASSLGRDNEQFF. In DNA form, the CDR3 reads TGTGCCAGCAGCTTAGGGAGGGACAATGAGCAGTTCTTC.

The chain joins TRBV18 to TRBJ1-1; 7 bases are shared with TRBD1. The CDR3 consists of 14 residues. CDR1 KGHSH and CDR2 LQKENI come from the germline V gene. With 2 bases clipped from V and 5 bases from J, the junction kept 5 bases outside the gene matches. The CDR3 region has the DNA TGTGCCAGCTCACCAAACAGGGGAGATACTGAAGCTTTCTTT. Translating gives CASSPNRGDTEAFF.

The chain's CDR3 is CASSLRVTTGGAEAFF. CDR3 nucleotides: TGTGCCAGCAGCTTACGCGTCACGACAGGGGGGGCTGAAGCTTTCTTT. The chain uses TRBV7-2 and TRBJ1-1; 9 bases are a match to TRBD1. Germline CDR1 is SGHTA and CDR2 is FQGNSA. The CDR3 covers 16 residues. V shed 2 bases and J 6 bases; nucleotides not matched to a gene: 10.

This clone was detected only a few times. V and J are TRBV6-6 and TRBJ1-1, with a weak D call TRBD1 (5 bases). The ends were cut back, 6 bases at V and 4 bases at J, with 12 bases in the middle. This CDR3 contains 13 residues. CDR1 MNHNY and CDR2 SVGAGI come from the germline V gene (reference sequence). CDR3 sequence reads: CASRSGMGTEAFF. Here the CDR3 DNA reads TGTGCCAGCAGGTCAGGGATGGGCACTGAAGCTTTCTTT.